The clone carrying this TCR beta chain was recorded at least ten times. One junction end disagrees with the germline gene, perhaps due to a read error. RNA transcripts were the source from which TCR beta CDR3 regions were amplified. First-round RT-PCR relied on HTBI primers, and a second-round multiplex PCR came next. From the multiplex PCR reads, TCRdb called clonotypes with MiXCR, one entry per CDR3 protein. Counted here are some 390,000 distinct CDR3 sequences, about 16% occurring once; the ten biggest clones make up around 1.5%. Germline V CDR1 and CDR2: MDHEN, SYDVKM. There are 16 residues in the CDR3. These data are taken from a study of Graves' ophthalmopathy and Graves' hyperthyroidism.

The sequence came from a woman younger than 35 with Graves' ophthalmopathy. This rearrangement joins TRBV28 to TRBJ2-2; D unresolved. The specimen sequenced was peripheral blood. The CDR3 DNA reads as TGTGCCACCAGTCCCGAAGCTCGGGCAAACACCGGGGAGCTGTTTTTT. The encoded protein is CATSPEARANTGELFF.